This T cell receptor beta chain was documented in a study of blood T cell repertoires in COVID-19. Some clones are missing from TCRdb's copy, which holds only in-frame ones; the method was immunoSEQ multiplex PCR. The table has 250,000 to 300,000 clones, over 75% seen once. This CDR3 is 18 amino acids long. This clone has a single count. The sequenced material came from peripheral blood. The J gene is TRBJ2-7, the V gene TRBV21-1; the tabulated D call, TRBD2, remains unverified against the DNA. TRBV21-1 constitutes a pseudogene. This receptor was obtained from a woman aged 55-70 years with acute or convalescent COVID-19. Here the CDR3 DNA reads TGTGCCAGCAGCATTACACCGGGACTAGCGGGAGGTACCTACGAGCAGTACTTC. It encodes CASSITPGLAGGTYEQYF.